This is a list of T cell receptor beta chains from one sample in a study of blood T cells in healthy people across ages. Each CDR3 protein gets one entry after TCRdb re-called the 5' RACE reads with MiXCR. The sample includes hundreds of thousands of distinct CDR3 sequences, around 50% of them seen just once. Sample: blood. The receptors were sampled from an elderly woman in good health. CDR3s include the opening cysteine and the closing phenylalanine or tryptophan. Each record gives: V gene, clone size, J gene, CDR3 protein. For some rows the clone size is stated as once, few or many, or as a class when expanded; others skip it.

>TRBV4-2|-|TRBJ2-5
CASSPGRQQTQYF
>TRBV20-1|-|TRBJ1-4
CSAPGTNEKLFF
>TRBV20-1|-|TRBJ2-1
CSARSGRNNEQFF
>TRBV28|many|TRBJ2-5
CASSFNRRETQYF
>TRBV5-6|-|TRBJ1-1
CASSLTKEAFF
>TRBV5-6|many|TRBJ2-5
CASSLGLEVNQETQYF
>TRBV14|-|TRBJ2-7
CASSQGYLTYEQYF
>TRBV29-1|few|TRBJ2-5
CSVEEASLGQGGKQYF
>TRBV5-1|many|TRBJ2-5
CASSLAGQGLQETQYF
>TRBV29-1|many|TRBJ2-5
CSVQDQETQYF
>TRBV7-8|few|TRBJ1-4
CASSSPSYRGEKLFF
>TRBV6-5|few|TRBJ2-2
CASSLGRAPLGTGELFF
>TRBV3-1|-|TRBJ2-7
CASSHRDIYEQYF
>TRBV20-1|-|-
CSARDTGFRETQYF
>TRBV6-4|many|TRBJ2-1
CASSLRATSGRNDSYNEQFF
>TRBV11-1|-|TRBJ2-7
CASSLRGNHYEQYF
>TRBV5-1|many|TRBJ2-7
CASSLGELAHEQYF